The present T cell receptor (beta chain) was sequenced within a study of beta chain features in type 1 diabetes. Study as a whole: Sorted cells examined across all samples numbered around 99,000,000. Study observations and caveats: When VDJ junctions were examined, type 1 diabetes patients showed fewer insertions and more deletions. Type 1 diabetes patients showed a moderate but significant shortening of TCRB CDR3s in all four CD4+ subsets.

TCRB transcripts that were expressed got sequenced, as all of the isolated RNA had been reverse transcribed. The assay was immunoSEQ multiplex PCR, and TCRdb's table has in-frame clones only and misses some. The data contain 300,000 to 450,000 clones, roughly 13% of them singletons. Notes on this clone: Its antigen remains unidentified.

Sorting gave populations that all exceeded 95% purity. The CDR3 is 14 amino acids. The J segment lost 6 bases and the V segment lost 4 bases, leaving 3 bases of the junction unmatched. In germline, CDR1 is SGDLS, CDR2 YYNGEE. The sample comprised naive CD4+ T cells from blood. This chain connects TRBV9 to TRBJ2-1; TRBD2 matches 11 bases. This clonotype was sampled from a woman in her late teens or twenties with type 1 diabetes. CDR3 sequence (DNA): TGTGCCAGCAGCTTACTAGCGGGGGCCAATGAGCAGTTCTTC. Its protein product is CASSLLAGANEQFF. Variable domain in full (rest from reference TRBV9 and TRBJ2-1): DSGVTQTPKHLITATGQRVTLRCSPRSGDLSVYWYQQSLDQGLQFLIQYYNGEERAKGNILERFSAQQFPDLHSELNLSSLELGDSALYFCASSLLAGANEQFFGPGTRLTVL.